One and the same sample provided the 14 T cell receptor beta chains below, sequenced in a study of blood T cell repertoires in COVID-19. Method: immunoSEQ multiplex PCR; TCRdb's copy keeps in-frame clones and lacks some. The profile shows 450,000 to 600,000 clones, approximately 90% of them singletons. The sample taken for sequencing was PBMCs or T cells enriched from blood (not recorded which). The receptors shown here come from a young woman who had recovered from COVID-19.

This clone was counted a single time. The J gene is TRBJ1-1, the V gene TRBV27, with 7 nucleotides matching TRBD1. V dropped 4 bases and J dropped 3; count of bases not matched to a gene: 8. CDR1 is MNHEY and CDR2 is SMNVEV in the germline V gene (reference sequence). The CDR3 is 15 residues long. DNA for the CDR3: TGTGCCAGCAGTTCCCCCGGGACAGTGCACACTGAAGCTTTCTTT. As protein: CASSSPGTVHTEAFF.

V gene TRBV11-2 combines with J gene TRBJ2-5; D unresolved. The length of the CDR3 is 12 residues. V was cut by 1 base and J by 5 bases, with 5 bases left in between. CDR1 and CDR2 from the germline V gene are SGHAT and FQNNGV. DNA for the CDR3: TGTGCCAGCAGCTTAGTATTTGAGACCCAGTACTTC. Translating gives CASSLVFETQYF. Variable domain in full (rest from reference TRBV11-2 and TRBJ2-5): EAGVAQSPRYKIIEKRQSVAFWCNPISGHATLYWYQQILGQGPKLLIQFQNNGVVDDSQLPKDRFSAERLKGVDSTLKIQPAKLEDSAVYLCASSLVFETQYFGPGTRLLVL.

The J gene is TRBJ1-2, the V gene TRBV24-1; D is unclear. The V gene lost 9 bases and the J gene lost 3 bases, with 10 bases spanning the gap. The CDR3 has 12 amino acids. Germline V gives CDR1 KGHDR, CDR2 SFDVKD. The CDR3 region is CATQGDDYGYTF. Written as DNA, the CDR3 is TGTGCCACCCAAGGAGACGACTATGGCTACACCTTC.

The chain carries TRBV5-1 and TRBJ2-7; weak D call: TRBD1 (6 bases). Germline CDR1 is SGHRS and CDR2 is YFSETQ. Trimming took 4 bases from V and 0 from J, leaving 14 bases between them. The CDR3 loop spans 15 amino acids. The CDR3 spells CASSPVTGTSYEQYF. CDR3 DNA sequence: TGCGCCAGCAGCCCGGTGACAGGTACCTCCTACGAGCAGTACTTC. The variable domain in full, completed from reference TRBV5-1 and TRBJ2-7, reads KAGVTQTPRYLIKTRGQQVTLSCSPISGHRSVSWYQQTPGQGLQFLFEYFSETQRNKGNFPGRFSGRQFSNSRSEMNVSTLELGDSALYLCASSPVTGTSYEQYFGPGTRLTVT.

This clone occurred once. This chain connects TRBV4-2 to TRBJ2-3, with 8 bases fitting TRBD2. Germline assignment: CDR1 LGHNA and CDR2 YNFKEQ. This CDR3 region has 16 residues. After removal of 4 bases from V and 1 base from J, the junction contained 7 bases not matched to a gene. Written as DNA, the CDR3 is TGTGCCAGCAGCCTAAGCACTAGCGGAGGCACAGATACGCAGTATTTT. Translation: CASSLSTSGGTDTQYF.

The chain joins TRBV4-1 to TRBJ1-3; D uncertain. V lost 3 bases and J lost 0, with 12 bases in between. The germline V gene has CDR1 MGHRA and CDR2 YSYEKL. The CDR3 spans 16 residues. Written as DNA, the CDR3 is TGCGCCAGCAGCCAGGCCCCTCAGTTCTCTGGAAACACCATATATTTT. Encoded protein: CASSQAPQFSGNTIYF.

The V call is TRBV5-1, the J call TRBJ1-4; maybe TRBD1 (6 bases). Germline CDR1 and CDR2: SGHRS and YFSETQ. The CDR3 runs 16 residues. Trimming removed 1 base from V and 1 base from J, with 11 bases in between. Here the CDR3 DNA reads TGCGCCAGCAGCTTGAGGGGGTCATTAACTAATGAAAAACTGTTTTTT. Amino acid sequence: CASSLRGSLTNEKLFF.

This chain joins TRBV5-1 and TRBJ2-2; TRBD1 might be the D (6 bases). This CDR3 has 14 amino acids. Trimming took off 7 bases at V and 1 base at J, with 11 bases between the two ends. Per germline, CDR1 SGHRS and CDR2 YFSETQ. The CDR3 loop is CASAVTGNTGELFF. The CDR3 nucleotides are TGCGCCAGCGCCGTGACAGGGAACACCGGGGAGCTGTTTTTT.

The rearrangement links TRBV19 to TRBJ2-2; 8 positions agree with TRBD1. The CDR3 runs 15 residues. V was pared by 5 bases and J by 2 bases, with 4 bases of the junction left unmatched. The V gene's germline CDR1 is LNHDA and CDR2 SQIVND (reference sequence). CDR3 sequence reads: CASSLDRGNTGELFF. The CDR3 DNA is TGTGCCAGTAGTCTCGACAGGGGAAACACCGGGGAGCTGTTTTTT.

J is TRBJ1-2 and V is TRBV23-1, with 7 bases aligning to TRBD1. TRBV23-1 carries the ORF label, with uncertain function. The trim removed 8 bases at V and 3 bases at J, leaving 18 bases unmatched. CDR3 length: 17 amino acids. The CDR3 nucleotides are TGCGCCAGCGGATTTGTAGGGGGACAGAAGCCCGACTATGGCTACACCTTC. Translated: CASGFVGGQKPDYGYTF.

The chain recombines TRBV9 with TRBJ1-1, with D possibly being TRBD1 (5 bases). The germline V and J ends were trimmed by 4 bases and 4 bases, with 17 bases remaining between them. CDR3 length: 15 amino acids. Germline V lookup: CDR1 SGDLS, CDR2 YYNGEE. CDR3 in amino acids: CASSPKRGLGTEAFF. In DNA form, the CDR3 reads TGTGCCAGCAGCCCTAAAAGGGGCTTGGGCACTGAAGCTTTCTTT.

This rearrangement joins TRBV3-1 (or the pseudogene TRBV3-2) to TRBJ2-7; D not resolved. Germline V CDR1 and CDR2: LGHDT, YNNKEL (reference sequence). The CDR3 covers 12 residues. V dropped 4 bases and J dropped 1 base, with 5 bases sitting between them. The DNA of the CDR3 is TGTGCCAGCAGCCCGCAGTCCTACGAGCAGTACTTC. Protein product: CASSPQSYEQYF.

CDR3 protein: CASSRGQGGTDTQYF. The CDR3 nucleotides are TGCGCCAGCAGCCGCGGACAGGGAGGGACAGATACGCAGTATTTT. The J gene is TRBJ2-3, the V gene TRBV5-1; possible D gene TRBD1, 8 bases. V lost 4 bases, J lost 3 bases, and 15 bases lay in between. Germline V gene sequence: CDR1 SGHRS, CDR2 YFSETQ. There are 15 residues in the CDR3.

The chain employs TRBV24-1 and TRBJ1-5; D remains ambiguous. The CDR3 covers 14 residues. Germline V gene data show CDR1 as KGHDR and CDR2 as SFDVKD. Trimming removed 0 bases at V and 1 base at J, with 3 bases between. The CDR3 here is CATSDLQSNQPQHF. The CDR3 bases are TGTGCCACCAGTGATTTGCAGAGCAATCAGCCCCAGCATTTT.